This TCR beta chain is from a study of radiotherapy plus CTLA-4 blockade in lung cancer (dated by TCRdb to 2016 to 2019). About the study as a whole: Objective responses occurred in 18% of enrolled patients, and about 33% achieved disease control.

Note on this clone: Its antigen is still unknown. Base quality data are lacking; no much larger clone is found one base away.

Trimming takes 5 bases from V and 4 bases from J, and the germline ends sit 15 bases apart. The CDR3 measures 15 amino acids from cysteine to phenylalanine. Here the CDR3 DNA is all that survives: 45 bases in frame from base 1. Taken from the germline V gene, the CDR1 and CDR2 loops are MDHEN and SYDVKM. Summary of the overall study and its limitations: The strongest predictors of response were reported to be early dynamic shifts in blood T cell clones along with a rise in serum interferon-beta following radiation. After treatment with radiotherapy and ipilimumab, TCR clones that came from tumors expanded in the peripheral blood.

Library preparation used the immunoSEQ multiplex PCR assay. This is the immuneACCESS table as TCRdb keeps it, with only in-frame sequences that have V and J called. A part of the clones is gone; compared with another copy, unresolved V genes explain less than half, and the rest is unexplained. Across this sample there are some 92,000 clones, with approximately 78% seen only once. Jointly, the top ten make up 3% to 3.5% of the sample. The study evaluated CTLA-4 blockade (ipilimumab) given together with focal radiation therapy in patients who had chemo-refractory metastatic non-small-cell lung cancer.

The source is a human donor with non-small cell lung cancer who had a partial response to radiotherapy plus ipilimumab. The sample was peripheral blood, taken from a patient treated with radiotherapy plus ipilimumab. The chain was built from TRBV28 and TRBJ1-5; D gene: possibly TRBD1, on 6 matching bases. Read as DNA, the sequence is TGTGCCAGCAGTCTGTTCCCAGGGGATAATCAGCCCCAGCATTTT. Its coded protein is CASSLFPGDNQPQHF.